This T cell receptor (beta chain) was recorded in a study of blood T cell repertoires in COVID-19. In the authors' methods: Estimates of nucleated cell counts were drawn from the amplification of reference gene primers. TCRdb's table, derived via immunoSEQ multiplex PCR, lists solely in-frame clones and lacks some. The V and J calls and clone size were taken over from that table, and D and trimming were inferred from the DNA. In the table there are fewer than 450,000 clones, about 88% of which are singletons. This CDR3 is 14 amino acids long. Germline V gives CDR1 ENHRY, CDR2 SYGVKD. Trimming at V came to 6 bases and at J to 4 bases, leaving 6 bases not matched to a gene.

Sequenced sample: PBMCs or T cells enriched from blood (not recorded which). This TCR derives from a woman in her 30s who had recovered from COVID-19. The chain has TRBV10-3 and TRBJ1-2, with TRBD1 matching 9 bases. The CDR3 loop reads CAISETTGGYGYTF. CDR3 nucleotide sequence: TGTGCCATCAGCGAAACGACAGGGGGCTATGGCTACACCTTC.